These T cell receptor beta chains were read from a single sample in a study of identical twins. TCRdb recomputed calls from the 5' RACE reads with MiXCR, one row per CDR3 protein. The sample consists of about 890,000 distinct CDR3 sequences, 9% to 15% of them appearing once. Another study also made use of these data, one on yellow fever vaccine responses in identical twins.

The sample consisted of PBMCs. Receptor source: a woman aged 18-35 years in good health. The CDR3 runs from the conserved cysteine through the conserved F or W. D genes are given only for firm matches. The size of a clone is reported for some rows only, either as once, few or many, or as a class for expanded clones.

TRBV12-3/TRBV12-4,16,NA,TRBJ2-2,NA,TGTGCCAGCAGACCCCCGGGCCCCCCGAACACCGGGGAGCTGTTTTTT,CASRPPGPPNTGELFF
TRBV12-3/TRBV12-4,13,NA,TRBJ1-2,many,TGTGCCAGCAGTTTTAGCAGAAACTATGGCTACACCTTC,CASSFSRNYGYTF
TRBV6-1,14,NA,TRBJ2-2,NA,TGTGCCAGCAGTGATCAGGCGCACACCGGGGAGCTGTTTTTT,CASSDQAHTGELFF
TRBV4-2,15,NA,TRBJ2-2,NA,TGTGCCAGCAGCCAAGGTCTACCCGACACCGGGGAGCTGTTTTTT,CASSQGLPDTGELFF
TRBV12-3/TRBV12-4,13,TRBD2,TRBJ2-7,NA,TGTGCCAGCAGATCTAGCGGGAGATACGAGCAGTACTTC,CASRSSGRYEQYF
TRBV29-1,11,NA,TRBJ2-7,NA,TGCAGCGTTAGGGGGACGTACGAGCAGTACTTC,CSVRGTYEQYF
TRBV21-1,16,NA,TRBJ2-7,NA,TGTGCCAGCAGCAAAGCTCGGCAGGGGGTTCACTACGAGCAGTACTTC,CASSKARQGVHYEQYF
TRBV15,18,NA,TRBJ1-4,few,TGTGCCACCAGCAGAGTATCGGCGGTGGTTCTTAGTTTTGAAAAACTGTTTTTT,CATSRVSAVVLSFEKLFF
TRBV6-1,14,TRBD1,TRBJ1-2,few,TGTGCCAGCAGGCCGCCGGGACAGGGCTATGGCTACACCTTC,CASRPPGQGYGYTF
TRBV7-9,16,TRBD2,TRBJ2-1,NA,TGTGCCAGCAGCGAGGGACTAGCGGGAGTCGAGAATGAGCAGTTCTTC,CASSEGLAGVENEQFF
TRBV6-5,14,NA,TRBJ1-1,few,TGTGCCAGCAGTTACACTCTCTCGGGCACTGAAGCTTTCTTT,CASSYTLSGTEAFF
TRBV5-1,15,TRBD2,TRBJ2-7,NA,TGCGCCAGCAGTCAGCCCGGGACTAGCTCCTACGAGCAGTACTTC,CASSQPGTSSYEQYF
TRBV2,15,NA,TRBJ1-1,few,TGTGCCAGCAGTGAAGAGGGCAGGGTGAACACTGAAGCTTTCTTT,CASSEEGRVNTEAFF
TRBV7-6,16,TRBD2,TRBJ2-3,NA,TGTGCCAGCAGCTTGGAGTTCGGGGGGGCCGGAGATACGCAGTATTTT,CASSLEFGGAGDTQYF
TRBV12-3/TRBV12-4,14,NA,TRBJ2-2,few,TGTGCCAGCAGTTTCGACTCCAACACCGGGGAGCTGTTTTTT,CASSFDSNTGELFF
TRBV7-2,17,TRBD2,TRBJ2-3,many,TGTGCCAGCAGCCTCGGTTTGACTAGCGAGCTCACAGATACGCAGTATTTT,CASSLGLTSELTDTQYF
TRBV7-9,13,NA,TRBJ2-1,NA,TGTGCCAGCACCCCAGGAGGAGCCCCTCAGCAGTTCTTC,CASTPGGAPQQFF
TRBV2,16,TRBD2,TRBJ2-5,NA,TGTGCCAGCATCCAAGACGGCGGGAGTTTAACAGAGACCCAGTACTTC,CASIQDGGSLTETQYF
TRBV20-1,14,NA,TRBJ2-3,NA,TGCAGTGCTAATAGCGGAGAAGGGACAGATACGCAGTATTTT,CSANSGEGTDTQYF
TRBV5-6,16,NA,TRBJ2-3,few,TGTGCCAGCAGTGCAGCGCCTGGGATTCTCACAGATACGCAGTATTTT,CASSAAPGILTDTQYF
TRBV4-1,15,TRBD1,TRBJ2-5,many,TGCGCCAGCAGCCATAGACAGGGGGGACGAGAGACCCAGTACTTC,CASSHRQGGRETQYF
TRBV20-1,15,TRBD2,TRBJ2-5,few,TGCAGTGCTAGAGATCCGGGACTAGGTGTGGAGACCCAGTACTTC,CSARDPGLGVETQYF
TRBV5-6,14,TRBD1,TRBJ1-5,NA,TGTGCCAGCAGCTACAGGGGGTTGAATCAGCCCCAGCATTTT,CASSYRGLNQPQHF
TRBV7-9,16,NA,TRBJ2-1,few,TGTGCCAGCAGCTTAGTACCCGTGACAGATTACAATGAGCAGTTCTTC,CASSLVPVTDYNEQFF
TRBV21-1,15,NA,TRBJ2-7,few,TGTGCCAGCAGCAAAGAACGACTAGCGGGAGGGCCTCAGTACTTC,CASSKERLAGGPQYF
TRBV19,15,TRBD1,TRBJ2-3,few,TGTGCCAGTAGTATCCGGGACAGACCCACAGATACGCAGTATTTT,CASSIRDRPTDTQYF
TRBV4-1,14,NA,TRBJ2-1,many,TGCGCCAGCAGCCAAGGCAGGGGACGCAATGAGCAGTTCTTC,CASSQGRGRNEQFF